A selection of T cell receptor beta chains follows, all from one sample in a study of blood T cell repertoires in COVID-19. Libraries were prepared by immunoSEQ multiplex PCR; TCRdb keeps only in-frame clonotypes and omits some of them. The sample holds 300,000 or so clones, roughly 90% seen once. Sample: PBMCs or T cells enriched from blood (not recorded which). The receptors here all came from a man aged 60 to 69 who had recovered from COVID-19. CDR3s include the opening cysteine and the closing phenylalanine or tryptophan. The order of the fields is D gene, clone size, V gene, CDR3 length, J gene, CDR3 protein, CDR3 DNA. D genes are given only for firm matches. Clone size is shown for a subset of rows, as once, few, many or a class of expanded clone.

-	-	TRBV7-2	12	TRBJ1-2	CASSLGRAGYTF	TGTGCCAGCAGCTTGGGCAGGGCTGGCTACACCTTC
TRBD2	-	TRBV4-2	16	TRBJ2-7	CASSQTATSGEYEQYF	TGTGCCAGCAGCCAAACTGCGACTAGCGGGGAATACGAGCAGTACTTC
-	-	TRBV3-1/TRBV3-2	15	TRBJ1-6	CASSQEGRYNSPLHF	TGTGCCAGCAGCCAAGAGGGCCGGTATAATTCACCCCTCCACTTT
-	-	TRBV9	12	TRBJ2-2	CASSKNTGELFF	TGTGCCAGCAGCAAGAACACCGGGGAGCTATTTTTT
-	-	TRBV27	14	TRBJ1-2	CASSVGRGQGGYTF	TGTGCCAGCAGTGTCGGGCGGGGTCAAGGAGGCTACACCTTC
-	-	TRBV5-5	16	TRBJ2-2	CASSRRLTDFTGELFF	TGTGCCAGCAGTCGACGGTTGACAGACTTCACCGGGGAGCTGTTTTTT
TRBD1	-	TRBV24-1	15	TRBJ2-5	CATSPGQGFSETQYF	TGTGCCACCAGTCCGGGACAGGGGTTTTCGGAGACCCAGTACTTC
-	once	TRBV19	13	TRBJ1-1	CASSIRVNTEAFF	TGTGCCAGTAGTATACGGGTTAACACTGAAGCTTTCTTT
TRBD1	few	TRBV5-1	13	TRBJ2-7	CASSFGSGGEQYF	TGCGCCAGCAGTTTTGGCTCAGGGGGCGAGCAGTACTTC
TRBD1	few	TRBV6-6	14	TRBJ1-3	CASNLGGEGNTIYF	TGTGCCAGCAACTTAGGGGGCGAGGGAAACACCATATATTTT
-	-	TRBV9	17	TRBJ2-1	CASSVGGTVGSYNEQFF	TGTGCCAGCAGCGTAGGCGGGACTGTCGGGTCCTACAATGAGCAGTTCTTC
-	-	TRBV5-1	17	TRBJ2-1	CASSPSGGSVKWNEQFF	TGCGCCAGCAGCCCGAGTGGGGGGAGTGTGAAATGGAATGAGCAGTTCTTC
-	-	TRBV30	15	TRBJ1-5	CAWTAEGTPNQPQHF	TGTGCCTGGACAGCAGAGGGAACCCCCAATCAGCCCCAGCATTTT
-	-	TRBV30	11	TRBJ1-5	CAWSVYQPQHF	TGTGCCTGGAGTGTCTATCAGCCCCAGCATTTT
-	-	TRBV27	14	TRBJ1-2	CASSLSPVKYGYTF	TGTGCCAGCAGTTTATCGCCAGTTAAGTATGGCTACACCTTC
-	-	TRBV24-1	13	TRBJ2-5	CATSDRGEETQYF	TGTGCCACCAGTGACAGGGGTGAGGAGACCCAGTACTTC
-	-	TRBV7-3	13	TRBJ2-3	CASMGAGADTQYF	TGTGCCAGCATGGGGGCGGGTGCAGATACGCAGTATTTT
TRBD1	-	TRBV9	16	TRBJ2-1	CASSSYRGRSYNEQFF	TGTGCCAGCAGCTCATACAGGGGGCGCTCCTACAATGAGCAGTTCTTC
TRBD1	-	TRBV4-2	15	TRBJ1-5	CASSQAVQGDQPQHF	TGTGCCAGCAGCCAGGCGGTCCAGGGGGACCAGCCCCAGCATTTT
-	-	TRBV18	14	TRBJ2-1	CASSPGGPYNEQFF	TGTGCCAGCTCACCAGGAGGACCGTACAATGAGCAGTTCTTC
-	-	TRBV30	11	TRBJ2-7	CAWSDGYEQYF	TGTGCCTGGAGTGACGGCTACGAGCAGTACTTC
TRBD2	-	TRBV4-3	17	TRBJ2-1	CASSRESGVFSYNEQFF	TGCGCCAGCAGCCGAGAAAGCGGGGTCTTCTCCTACAATGAGCAGTTCTTC
TRBD1	once	TRBV5-1	15	TRBJ2-5	CASSTDRVEGETQYF	TGCGCCAGCAGCACAGACAGGGTCGAAGGGGAGACCCAGTACTTC
-	few	TRBV7-8	18	TRBJ1-6	CASSLGERGSSYNSPLHF	TGTGCCAGCAGCTTAGGAGAAAGGGGGAGCTCCTATAATTCACCCCTCCACTTT
TRBD2	-	TRBV7-8	16	TRBJ2-1	CASSLWRSGKFDEQFF	TGTGCCAGCAGCTTATGGCGGAGCGGGAAGTTCGATGAGCAGTTCTTC
-	-	TRBV7-9	15	TRBJ1-5	CASSSSGDSNQPQHF	TGTGCCAGCAGCTCTTCGGGAGATAGCAATCAGCCCCAGCATTTT
TRBD2	-	TRBV7-2	16	TRBJ2-1	CASSPQLAGGLNEQFF	TGTGCCAGCAGCCCCCAACTAGCGGGGGGGCTCAATGAGCAGTTCTTC
-	-	TRBV6-1	10	TRBJ2-7	CASSEIVQYF	TGTGCCAGCAGTGAAATCGTGCAGTACTTC
TRBD2	once	TRBV27	16	TRBJ2-1	CASSLSTSGSNSEQFF	TGTGCCAGCAGTTTATCGACTAGCGGGAGTAATAGTGAGCAGTTCTTC
-	once	TRBV5-6	14	TRBJ2-7	CASSLSGAFGEQYF	TGTGCCAGCAGCTTGTCAGGGGCCTTCGGGGAGCAGTACTTC
-	-	TRBV12-3/TRBV12-4	12	TRBJ1-2	CASPATTYGYTF	TGTGCCAGCCCAGCAACGACATATGGCTACACCTTC
TRBD1	-	TRBV9	14	TRBJ1-3	CASSVGQGFTPIYF	TGTGCCAGCAGCGTAGGACAGGGGTTTACCCCCATATATTTT
-	-	TRBV7-2	12	TRBJ2-1	CASSYQWQEQFF	TGTGCCAGCAGCTATCAATGGCAAGAGCAGTTCTTC
-	-	TRBV12-5	15	TRBJ2-2	CASGLGLAATGELFF	TGTGCTAGTGGTTTGGGGCTAGCTGCGACCGGGGAGCTGTTTTTT
-	-	TRBV12-5	16	TRBJ2-6	CASGLVIGSGANVLTF	TGTGCTAGTGGTTTGGTAATCGGCTCTGGGGCCAACGTCCTGACTTTC
TRBD1	-	TRBV5-8	15	TRBJ1-2	CASSSPGGYNYGYTF	TGTGCCAGCAGCTCCCCAGGGGGGTACAACTATGGCTACACCTTC
-	once	TRBV4-1	17	TRBJ2-5	CASSPAQGGGSQETQYF	TGCGCCAGCAGCCCAGCCCAAGGGGGAGGGAGCCAAGAGACCCAGTACTTC
-	-	TRBV30	15	TRBJ2-3	CAWSVMGQSTDTQYF	TGTGCCTGGAGTGTAATGGGACAAAGCACAGATACGCAGTATTTT
TRBD2	-	TRBV6-5	15	TRBJ2-7	CASSPGTSGLYEQYF	TGTGCCAGCAGTCCCGGGACTAGCGGACTCTACGAGCAGTACTTC
TRBD1	-	TRBV4-2	20	TRBJ1-3	CASSQDSGQGFARAGNTIYF	TGTGCCAGCAGCCAAGATAGTGGACAGGGCTTTGCCAGGGCTGGAAACACCATATATTTT